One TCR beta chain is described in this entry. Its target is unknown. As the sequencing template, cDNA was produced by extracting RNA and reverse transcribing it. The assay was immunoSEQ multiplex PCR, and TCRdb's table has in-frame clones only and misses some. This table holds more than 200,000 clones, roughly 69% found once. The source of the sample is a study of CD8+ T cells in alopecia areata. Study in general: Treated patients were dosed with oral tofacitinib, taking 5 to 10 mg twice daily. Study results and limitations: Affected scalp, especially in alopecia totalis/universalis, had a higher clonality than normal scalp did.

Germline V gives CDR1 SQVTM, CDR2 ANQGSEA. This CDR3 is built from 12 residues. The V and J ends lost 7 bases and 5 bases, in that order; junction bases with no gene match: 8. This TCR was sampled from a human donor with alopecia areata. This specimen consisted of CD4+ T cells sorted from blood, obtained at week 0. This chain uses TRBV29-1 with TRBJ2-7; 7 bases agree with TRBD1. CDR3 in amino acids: CSARDRVNEQYF. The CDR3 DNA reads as TGCAGCGCCCGAGACAGGGTAAACGAGCAGTACTTC.